The rows below give T cell receptor beta chains drawn from one sample of a study of radiation and T cells in renal cell carcinoma. Measured with immunoSEQ multiplex PCR; TCRdb has only the in-frame clones, and not every one. The sample contains roughly 58,000 clones, 60% to 85% of which appear only once. Specimen: blood, collected from a patient whose treatment included radiotherapy and nephrectomy. The receptors stem from a man aged 55-75 years with renal cell carcinoma. The CDR3 runs from the conserved cysteine through the conserved F or W. D genes are given only for firm matches. Some rows mark clone size as missing; the rest say once, few, many or name a class of expanded clone.

TRBD1,TRBJ1-5,.,TRBV19,CASSIGTGTNQPQHF,TGTGCCAGTAGTATAGGGACAGGGACGAATCAGCCCCAGCATTTT
.,TRBJ2-2,.,TRBV11-3,CASSLVISPGELFF,TGTGCCAGCAGCTTAGTGATTTCCCCCGGGGAGCTGTTTTTT
.,TRBJ2-7,.,TRBV27,CASSLRGREQYF,TGTGCCAGCAGTTTAAGGGGAAGGGAGCAGTACTTC
TRBD1,TRBJ1-1,.,TRBV4-2,CASSQGGQGFTEAFF,TGTGCCAGCAGCCAAGGAGGACAGGGGTTCACTGAAGCTTTCTTT
.,TRBJ2-3,.,TRBV7-9,CASNSWAGDTQYF,TGTGCCAGCAACTCATGGGCTGGAGATACGCAGTATTTT
.,TRBJ1-1,once,TRBV7-9,CASSPLQGAAEAFF,TGTGCCAGCAGCCCCTTACAGGGAGCAGCTGAAGCTTTCTTT
TRBD1,TRBJ1-6,once,TRBV6-5,CASSPGQGYNSPLHF,TGTGCCAGCAGCCCAGGACAGGGTTATAATTCACCCCTCCACTTT
.,TRBJ1-2,.,TRBV5-6,CASRKDTFYGYTF,TGTGCCAGCAGGAAGGACACGTTCTATGGCTACACCTTC
TRBD2,TRBJ2-3,once,TRBV5-6,CASSLLAGGTSTDTQYF,TGTGCCAGCAGCTTGCTAGCGGGGGGGACTAGCACAGATACGCAGTATTTT
.,TRBJ2-3,once,TRBV7-9,CASSLAGRGTDTQYF,TGTGCCAGCAGCTTAGCAGGGCGTGGTACAGATACGCAGTATTTT
TRBD2,TRBJ2-1,.,TRBV7-3,CASSSGTSGGYNEQFF,TGTGCCAGCAGCTCGGGGACTAGCGGTGGGTACAATGAGCAGTTCTTC
.,TRBJ2-1,.,TRBV5-1,CASSSTGAVQFF,TGCGCCAGCAGCTCCACTGGGGCAGTTCAGTTCTTC
TRBD1,TRBJ2-7,.,TRBV4-1,CASGQDPGQGVYEQYF,TGCGCCAGCGGCCAAGACCCCGGACAGGGTGTCTACGAGCAGTACTTC
.,TRBJ1-5,.,TRBV7-8,CASSFQGTGTQHF,TGTGCCAGCAGCTTTCAGGGTACGGGGACCCAGCATTTT
.,TRBJ2-3,.,TRBV6-4,CASSDSGSPTDTQYF,TGTGCCAGCAGTGACTCGGGGAGTCCCACAGATACGCAGTATTTT
.,TRBJ2-2,.,TRBV5-6,CASSLFLARGTGELFF,TGTGCCAGCAGCTTGTTTCTAGCCAGAGGGACCGGGGAGCTGTTTTTT
.,TRBJ2-3,.,TRBV11-3,CASSLSGVDTQYF,TGTGCCAGCAGCTTATCCGGGGTAGATACGCAGTATTTT
.,TRBJ1-2,.,TRBV7-9,CASTPSGIFNYGYTF,TGTGCCAGCACCCCGTCGGGGATTTTTAACTATGGCTACACCTTC
.,TRBJ2-2,.,TRBV9,CASSVQTAGELFF,TGTGCCAGCAGCGTACAAACAGCCGGGGAGCTGTTTTTT
.,TRBJ1-1,.,TRBV2,CASTRGGVNTEAFF,TGTGCCAGCACCCGCGGGGGGGTGAACACTGAAGCTTTCTTT